A selection of T cell receptor beta chains follows, all from one sample in a study of persistence of HIV-infected CD4 T cells. These receptors have no known antigen. The repertoire was sequenced with immunoSEQ multiplex PCR; TCRdb's copy has only in-frame clones and lacks some. The sample yields 18,000 or so clones, roughly 74% seen once. The material was CD4+ T cells sorted from PBMCs after 18-hour stimulation, obtained from a patient who received antiretroviral therapy. The receptors here all came from an adult man with HIV who was CMV-seropositive. Each CDR3 is given without its conserved first and last residue. Size tells how often a clone was seen (once, few, many) or the class of an expanded clone, and some rows leave it out.

abundance	v_gene	j_gene	CDR3aa
once	TRBV5-8	TRBJ2-6	ASSLYAHSSSGANVLT
.	TRBV2	TRBJ2-5	ASSAGRQETQY
.	TRBV3-1/TRBV3-2	TRBJ1-1	ASSQEQPLRAGAF
few	TRBV1	TRBJ2-3	TSSQKLIRPATDTQY
.	TRBV5-1	TRBJ2-2	ASSLGTGGTGELF
once	TRBV12-2	TRBJ1-1	ASRLGTENTEAF
.	TRBV6-5	TRBJ2-3	ASSFGTVTDTQY
.	TRBV5-1	TRBJ2-7	ASSPGGPYEQY
.	TRBV6-5	TRBJ2-7	ASSYSGTGATYEQY
.	TRBV10-2	TRBJ1-2	ASSEGRGRGYT
.	TRBV6-2/TRBV6-3	TRBJ1-1	ASSRPGRMNTEAF
.	TRBV6-5	TRBJ1-2	ASSYSRTGGSYGYT
.	TRBV14	TRBJ2-3	ASSPRGYTQY
.	TRBV29-1	TRBJ2-7	SAGQSYEQY
once	TRBV5-1	TRBJ1-1	ASSSFDRNTEAF
.	TRBV7-6	TRBJ2-7	ASSPRPDRAYEQY
.	TRBV9	TRBJ2-3	ASSVEGRGTDTQY
.	TRBV29-1	TRBJ1-1	SVRANTEAF
.	TRBV7-3	TRBJ2-1	ASSVQQGISYNEQF
.	TRBV5-1	TRBJ2-5	ATTEPGPREAQY
.	TRBV5-1	TRBJ2-3	ASSLGAGAPRDTQY
medium-sized	TRBV5-1	TRBJ1-2	ASSSMTGNLGYT
.	TRBV6-5	TRBJ1-2	ASSAGGQDGYT
.	TRBV18	TRBJ1-1	ASSPSISTEAF
.	TRBV2	TRBJ2-7	ASSVWGSNSYEQY
.	TRBV7-3	TRBJ2-1	ASSSGLRSNEQF
.	TRBV5-4	TRBJ2-1	ASSLALAGGRNEQF
.	TRBV7-3	TRBJ2-7	ASSLKASAYEQY
.	TRBV6-1	TRBJ1-5	ASSELQGQPQH
few	TRBV18	TRBJ2-1	ASSRTSGLEQF
medium-sized	TRBV19	TRBJ1-2	ASSIGTASPKGYT
.	TRBV24-1	TRBJ2-1	ATSEPARNEQF
.	TRBV6-4	TRBJ2-1	ASSAGPGTDVF
.	TRBV7-8	TRBJ2-3	ASSLVASGELTDTQY
.	TRBV28	TRBJ1-1	ASKGEWGAF
.	TRBV6-6	TRBJ1-2	ASSPPGQGGYGYT
.	TRBV5-1	TRBJ2-7	ASRAGTGINYEQY
.	TRBV18	TRBJ1-2	ASSSTLDSPANYGYT
.	TRBV3-1/TRBV3-2	TRBJ2-2	ASSRWRGGANTGELF
.	TRBV7-2	TRBJ1-2	ASSPRGRSGYGYT
.	TRBV3-1/TRBV3-2	TRBJ1-3	ASSQGQQGNTIY
few	TRBV27	TRBJ2-7	ASSLGTAIYEQY
.	TRBV10-3	TRBJ2-5	AITPGTGVKQETQY
.	TRBV29-1	TRBJ2-7	SVEDVRLRKEQY
.	TRBV7-9	TRBJ1-2	ASNFLDSGYGYT
.	TRBV7-9	TRBJ1-3	ASSLARNTIY